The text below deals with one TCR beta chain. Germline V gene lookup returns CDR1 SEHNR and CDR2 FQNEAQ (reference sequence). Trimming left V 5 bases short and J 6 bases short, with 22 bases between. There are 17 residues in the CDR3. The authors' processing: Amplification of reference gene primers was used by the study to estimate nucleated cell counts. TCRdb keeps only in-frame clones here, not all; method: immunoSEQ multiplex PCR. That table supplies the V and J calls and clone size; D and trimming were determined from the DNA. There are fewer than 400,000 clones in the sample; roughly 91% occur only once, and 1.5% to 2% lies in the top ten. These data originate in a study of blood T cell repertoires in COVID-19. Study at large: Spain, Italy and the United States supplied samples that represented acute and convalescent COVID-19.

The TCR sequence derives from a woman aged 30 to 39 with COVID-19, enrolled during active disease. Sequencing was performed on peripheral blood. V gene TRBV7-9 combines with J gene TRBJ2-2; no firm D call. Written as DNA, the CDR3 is TGTGCCAGCAGCCCTTATCCAGACTTCGGGTCGTCCGGGGAGCTGTTTTTT. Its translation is CASSPYPDFGSSGELFF.